Listed below are T cell receptor beta chains from one sample, sequenced in a study of T cells in localized non-small cell lung cancer. Some clones are missing from TCRdb's copy, which holds only in-frame ones; the method was immunoSEQ multiplex PCR. The data show roughly 84,000 clones, 88% seen once. This specimen consisted of peripheral blood, obtained before any cancer treatment. The source is a woman between 35 and 75 years old with stage I squamous cell lung carcinoma. Each CDR3 is given with its conserved first and last residue. The order of the fields is V gene, clone size, J gene, CDR3 protein. For some rows the clone size is stated as once, few or many, or as a class when expanded; others skip it.

TRBV9	NA	TRBJ2-2	CASTIQGPNTGELFF
TRBV5-1	NA	TRBJ2-3	CASSFQARSTDTQYF
TRBV27	NA	TRBJ2-1	CASTLGGVRFF
TRBV10-3	NA	TRBJ2-3	CAISSPTAGGGTDTQYF
TRBV27	NA	TRBJ2-7	CASSFTGGNEQYF
TRBV6-6	once	TRBJ1-4	CASSYQTGANEKLFF
TRBV5-6	NA	TRBJ1-2	CASSVTGTGYGYTF
TRBV6-5	few	TRBJ1-4	CAISEGPGQGYFF
TRBV9	NA	TRBJ1-1	CASSITLNTEAFF
TRBV30	NA	TRBJ1-6	CAWSEQLDSPLHF
TRBV9	NA	TRBJ1-3	CASNASYSGNTIYF
TRBV7-3	NA	TRBJ2-1	CASSQGRNEQFF
TRBV18	NA	TRBJ1-6	CASSPQSLDNSPLHF
TRBV6-1	few	TRBJ2-7	CASSDYGRVISYEQYF
TRBV30	NA	TRBJ1-2	CAWSGRYGYTF
TRBV4-1	NA	TRBJ1-5	CASSQEILWTQHF
TRBV2	NA	TRBJ2-1	CASTSATGDSYNEQFF
TRBV15	NA	TRBJ2-1	CATSRDFRNEQFF
TRBV19	NA	TRBJ1-4	CASNRSGGKLFF
TRBV19	NA	TRBJ2-3	CASRSPGQGAEDTQYF
TRBV18	NA	TRBJ1-1	CASSTGQGGTEAFF